A single sample gave rise to the 24 T cell receptor beta chains below, sequenced in a study of TIL therapy for anti-PD-1-resistant metastatic lung cancer. Documented time point: pre-treatment sample, taken before nivolumab and TIL therapy. The immunoSEQ assay was v3. Assay: immunoSEQ multiplex PCR; the TCRdb copy retains only in-frame clones and omits some. The sample holds tens of thousands of clones; less than 85% are singletons and the top ten take 4.5% to 7%. Here the sequenced sample was blood, taken at baseline. The receptors originated from a person between 30 and 79 years old with non-small cell lung cancer.

The V call is TRBV28, the J call TRBJ1-2; D is possibly TRBD1 (6 bases). This CDR3 spans 15 amino acids. Trimming took 6 bases from V and 5 from J, leaving 19 bases between them. Germline assignment: CDR1 MDHEN and CDR2 SYDVKM. CDR3 bases: TGTGCCAGCAGCCGTAGTTCGACAGGAAGGTATGGCTACACCTTC. It is translated as CASSRSSTGRYGYTF.

The V call is TRBV11-2, the J call TRBJ2-1; TRBD2 agrees at 8 bases. Trimming at V came to 3 bases and at J to 4 bases, leaving 8 bases not matched to a gene. Germline CDR1 SGHAT, CDR2 FQNNGV. The CDR3 totals 16 residues. CDR3 nucleotides: TGTGCCAGCAGCTTTACCCAGCGGGGGCCGTACAATGAGCAGTTCTTC. As protein: CASSFTQRGPYNEQFF.

The chain carries TRBV19 and TRBJ2-3, with unresolved D. V was cut by 8 bases and J by 2 bases, with 17 bases left in between. Germline assignment: CDR1 LNHDA and CDR2 SQIVND (reference sequence). There are 15 residues in the CDR3. The CDR3 region is CASRSPDQFTDTQYF. The DNA for the CDR3 is TGTGCCAGTCGATCCCCGGACCAATTCACAGATACGCAGTATTTT.

The chain combines TRBV1 with TRBJ2-2. TRBV1 is a listed pseudogene. The CDR3 is 23 residues long. The CDR3 DNA reads as TGCACCAGCAGCCATCCACAGGGTTATGGACCTAGCGACCTTATACCGGGCACCGGGGAGCTGTTTTTT. This sequence encodes CTSSHPQGYGPSDLIPGTGELFF.

This chain links TRBV7-9 with TRBJ1-5; 8 bases map to TRBD1. Germline V lookup: CDR1 SEHNR, CDR2 FQNEAQ (reference sequence). The CDR3 spans 17 residues. Trimming removed 1 base from V and 1 base from J; junction bases left unmatched: 6. CDR3 loop: CASSLEPRTGSNQPQHF. CDR3 nucleotides: TGTGCCAGCAGCTTAGAGCCGCGGACAGGGAGCAATCAGCCCCAGCATTTT.

This clone occurred a few times. The V call is TRBV4-2, the J call TRBJ1-1; tentative D call: TRBD1 (5 bases). V was clipped by 4 bases and J by 0 bases, with 18 bases between them. The CDR3 spans 17 residues. Per germline, CDR1 LGHNA and CDR2 YNFKEQ. This chain's CDR3 is CASSPVRDPSLNTEAFF. The CDR3 bases are TGTGCCAGCAGCCCGGTCCGGGACCCAAGTCTGAACACTGAAGCTTTCTTT.

The sample holds one count of this clone. The chain carries TRBV13 and TRBJ2-3, with 8 positions matching TRBD2. The CDR3 contains 15 residues. V shed 5 bases and J 4 bases; nucleotides not matched to a gene: 8. Germline V gene sequence: CDR1 PRHDT, CDR2 FYEKMQ (reference sequence). CDR3 region: CASSTWTSQADTQYF. CDR3 in DNA: TGTGCCAGCAGCACCTGGACTAGCCAAGCAGATACGCAGTATTTT.

The V call is TRBV7-3, the J call TRBJ1-1; D not certain. The CDR3 is made up of 13 amino acids. The germline V gene encodes CDR1 SGHTA and CDR2 FQGTGA. V was cut by 4 bases and J by 3 bases, with 9 bases left in between. In nucleotides, the CDR3 is TGTGCCAGCAGCTCCGCCCGGGACACTGAAGCTTTCTTT. Translating it yields CASSSARDTEAFF.

This rearrangement joins TRBV9 to TRBJ2-3; 7 bases match TRBD2. This CDR3 is 15 amino acids long. The J segment lost 4 bases and the V segment lost 3 bases, leaving 8 bases of the junction unmatched. Germline-derived CDR1 and CDR2 are SGDLS and YYNGEE. CDR3 DNA: TGTGCCAGCAGCGCTCGGCAGGGAGGGTCAGATACGCAGTATTTT. This translates into CASSARQGGSDTQYF.

The rearrangement uses TRBV9 and TRBJ1-1, with TRBD1 matching over 10 bases. The germline V gene has CDR1 SGDLS and CDR2 YYNGEE. The V gene end was trimmed by 3 bases and the J gene end by 0 bases; junction bases not matched to a gene: 2. This CDR3 contains 15 residues. In nucleotides, the CDR3 is TGTGCCAGCAGCGCCGGGACAGGGGTGAACACTGAAGCTTTCTTT. This gives the protein CASSAGTGVNTEAFF.

The chain carries TRBV27 and TRBJ1-2; the D gene is possibly TRBD1 (6 bases). CDR3 length: 16 residues. V shed 2 bases and J shed 5 bases, with 18 bases lying between them. Germline loops: CDR1 MNHEY, CDR2 SMNVEV (reference sequence). The CDR3 reads CASSLNQGWTIYGYTF. The CDR3 coding sequence is TGTGCCAGCAGTTTAAATCAGGGGTGGACTATATATGGCTACACCTTC.

This rearrangement joins TRBV5-1 to TRBJ2-3; TRBD1 matches 7 bases. Germline CDR1 SGHRS, CDR2 YFSETQ. This CDR3 spans 14 amino acids. With V trimmed by 6 bases and J by 0 bases, 4 bases remained unmatched. CDR3 DNA sequence: TGCGCCAGCAACCCGACAGGGAGCACAGATACGCAGTATTTT. This sequence encodes CASNPTGSTDTQYF.

The CDR3 coding sequence is TGTGCCAGCACCCCACAGGGGGCCGATGAGCAGTTCTTC. Translating it yields CASTPQGADEQFF. The chain uses TRBV5-6 and TRBJ2-1; 9 bases are a match to TRBD1. Germline V CDR1 and CDR2: SGHDT, YYEEEE. The V segment lost 6 bases and the J segment 8 bases; nucleotides outside the gene matches: 6. CDR3 length: 13 amino acids. The entire variable domain, with the rest obtained from reference TRBV5-6 and TRBJ2-1, is as follows: DAGVTQSPTHLIKTRGQQVTLRCSPKSGHDTVSWYQQALGQGPQFIFQYYEEEERQRGNFPDRFSGHQFPNYSSELNVNALLLGDSALYLCASTPQGADEQFFGPGTRLTVL.

J is TRBJ2-3 and V is TRBV7-8, with unresolved D. Germline V lookup: CDR1 SGHVS, CDR2 FQNEAQ. The V end lost 5 bases, the J end lost 4 bases, and 16 bases lay between the germline ends. There are 15 residues in the CDR3. CDR3 bases: TGTGCCAGCAGCCCTAGGGCAACTGGGGCAGATACGCAGTATTTT. Its translation: CASSPRATGADTQYF. The full variable domain, with the rest looked up from reference TRBV7-8 and TRBJ2-3, is GAGVSQSPRYKVAKRGQDVALRCDPISGHVSLFWYQQALGQGPEFLTYFQNEAQLDKSGLPSDRFFAERPEGSVSTLKIQRTQQEDSAVYLCASSPRATGADTQYFGPGTRLTVL.

V is TRBV7-6 and J is TRBJ2-5; no clear D. This CDR3 region has 12 residues. The V end lost 0 bases, the J end lost 3 bases, and 2 bases lay between the germline ends. Per germline, CDR1 SGHVS and CDR2 FNYEAQ. CDR3 bases: TGTGCCAGCAGCTTAGCGGAAGAGACCCAGTACTTC. Protein sequence: CASSLAEETQYF. Supplemented by reference TRBV7-6 and TRBJ2-5, the full variable domain reads GAGVSQSPRYKVTKRGQDVALRCDPISGHVSLYWYRQALGQGPEFLTYFNYEAQQDKSGLPNDRFSAERPEGSISTLTIQRTEQRDSAMYRCASSLAEETQYFGPGTRLLVL.

The V gene is TRBV5-1, the J gene TRBJ2-5; a possible D gene is TRBD1 (5 bases). V lost 2 bases to trimming and J lost 7 bases, with 12 bases between them. Germline-derived CDR1 and CDR2 are SGHRS and YFSETQ. The CDR3 extends over 13 amino acids. In DNA form, the CDR3 reads TGCGCCAGCAGCTTCGATCTTAGGGGGACCCAGTACTTC. It yields the protein CASSFDLRGTQYF.

The table lists this clone with a few counts. The rearrangement uses TRBV18 and TRBJ1-5; D unclear. The V end was cut by 5 bases, the J end by 3 bases, with 11 bases between. The CDR3 extends over 14 amino acids. CDR1 and CDR2 (germline): KGHSH, LQKENI. The CDR3 spells CASSYLADNQPQHF. The DNA of the CDR3 is TGTGCCAGCTCATACCTGGCAGACAATCAGCCCCAGCATTTT.

The genes are TRBV5-1 and TRBJ2-3; TRBD1 might be the D (7 bases). Trimming cost V 0 bases and J 7 bases, with 18 bases left between them. The CDR3 runs to 16 residues. CDR1 and CDR2 from the germline V gene are SGHRS and YFSETQ. The chain's CDR3 is CASSLAQAGGLNTQYF. CDR3 coding DNA: TGCGCCAGCAGCTTGGCGCAGGCAGGGGGGTTGAATACGCAGTATTTT.

The chain links TRBV7-9 to TRBJ2-7, with D possibly TRBD2 on 6 matching bases. Deletions cut 1 base from V and 9 bases from J, with 22 bases between. The CDR3 loop spans 16 amino acids. Germline CDR1 reads SEHNR; CDR2 reads FQNEAQ (reference sequence). In DNA form, the CDR3 reads TGTGCCAGCAGCTTAGGTCCGGCAGGGTTCCTGGAGGGGCAGTACTTC. It translates to CASSLGPAGFLEGQYF.

In this sample, this clone turned up a few times. J is TRBJ1-3 and V is TRBV28; D is unresolved. The germline V gene has CDR1 MDHEN and CDR2 SYDVKM. Trimming removed 2 bases at V and 0 bases at J, with 8 bases between. This CDR3 comprises 15 residues. The CDR3 DNA reads as TGTGCCAGCAGTTTAGCGTTGGGCTCTGGAAACACCATATATTTT. Translation gives CASSLALGSGNTIYF.

The chain combines TRBV6-5 with TRBJ2-1, with D possibly matching TRBD1 (6 bases). The ends were cut back, 2 bases at V and 7 bases at J, with 12 bases in the middle. Germline lookup yields CDR1 MNHEY and CDR2 SVGAGI. The CDR3 is 14 residues long. The CDR3 nucleotides read TGTGCCAGCAGTTACGGGGGCGCGAGGAATGAGCAGTTCTTC. Residues: CASSYGGARNEQFF.

This clone was seen only a few times. The chain is built from TRBV5-1 and TRBJ2-7; 9 positions agree with TRBD1. The CDR3 sequence is 14 residues long. The V gene end was trimmed by 0 bases and the J gene end by 3 bases; junction bases not matched to a gene: 1. Germline assignment: CDR1 SGHRS and CDR2 YFSETQ. The CDR3 sequence: CASSLVTGGYEQYF. For the CDR3, the DNA is TGCGCCAGCAGCTTGGTGACAGGGGGCTACGAGCAGTACTTC.

This chain links TRBV6-1 with TRBJ2-3; 13 bases line up with TRBD2. V lost 3 bases and J lost 1; bases outside the gene matches: 4. The CDR3 has 17 residues. Germline values: CDR1 MNHNS, CDR2 SASEGT. The CDR3 region has the DNA TGTGCCAGCAGTGAGTCCGGGACTAGCGGGGGCACAGATACGCAGTATTTT. Protein sequence: CASSESGTSGGTDTQYF.

The V and J genes are TRBV4-3 and TRBJ1-3; no reliable D call. The CDR3 covers 15 residues. Trimming stripped 0 bases from V and 4 bases from J, with 10 bases between. Germline CDR1 and CDR2: LGHNA and YSLEER. This chain's CDR3 is CASSQDRSGGNTIYF. DNA for the CDR3: TGCGCCAGCAGCCAAGACAGATCTGGCGGAAACACCATATATTTT.